A selection of T cell receptor beta chains follows, all from one sample in a study of early T cells in non-severe SARS-CoV-2 infection. MiXCR, run by TCRdb on the 5' RACE reads, gives a single entry per CDR3 protein. The sample yields about 70,000 distinct CDR3 sequences, approximately 12% seen once. Sample: whole blood. The receptors come from an adult who was a healthcare worker with PCR-confirmed SARS-CoV-2 infection or an uninfected control (not recorded which). The CDR3 runs from the conserved cysteine through the conserved F or W. Each record gives: V gene, J gene, CDR3 protein.

V gene: TRBV27; J gene: TRBJ2-7; CDR3 protein: CASNSGENEQYF
V gene: TRBV11-2; J gene: TRBJ1-2; CDR3 protein: CASSYRGNYGYTF
V gene: TRBV2; J gene: TRBJ1-2; CDR3 protein: CASNPADYGYTF
V gene: TRBV7-2; J gene: TRBJ2-3; CDR3 protein: CASSPGGGQADTQYF
V gene: TRBV18; J gene: TRBJ1-1; CDR3 protein: CASSPRGSRRENTEAFF
V gene: TRBV20-1; J gene: TRBJ1-2; CDR3 protein: CSARRGTGGKGYTF
V gene: TRBV7-2; J gene: TRBJ2-2; CDR3 protein: CASSSRVGGANTGELFF
V gene: TRBV3-1; J gene: TRBJ2-3; CDR3 protein: CASSQRRRVSTDTQYF
V gene: TRBV18; J gene: TRBJ2-1; CDR3 protein: CASSPLRDFYNEQFF
V gene: TRBV4-2; J gene: TRBJ2-6; CDR3 protein: CASSQAGTGANVLTF
V gene: TRBV20-1; J gene: TRBJ2-1; CDR3 protein: CSAPTSGPGNEQFF
V gene: TRBV25-1; J gene: TRBJ1-4; CDR3 protein: CASSESLARWEKLFF
V gene: TRBV12-3/TRBV12-4; J gene: TRBJ2-1; CDR3 protein: CASSPPGDNEQFF
V gene: TRBV29-1; J gene: TRBJ2-3; CDR3 protein: CRVESTDTQYF
V gene: TRBV6-4; J gene: TRBJ2-3; CDR3 protein: CASSDSGEPGDTQYF
V gene: TRBV28; J gene: TRBJ1-4; CDR3 protein: CASSLPSGVAQEKLFF
V gene: TRBV6-2/TRBV6-3; J gene: TRBJ2-3; CDR3 protein: CASSYLRDTQYF
V gene: TRBV7-5; J gene: TRBJ2-7; CDR3 protein: CISVSEATRQAVYEQYF
V gene: TRBV7-2; J gene: TRBJ2-5; CDR3 protein: CASSLEDQETQYF
V gene: TRBV11-2; J gene: TRBJ1-2; CDR3 protein: CASSLAGRGDGYTF
V gene: TRBV20-1; J gene: TRBJ2-7; CDR3 protein: CSARPPIGGRHYEQYF
V gene: TRBV7-2; J gene: TRBJ2-5; CDR3 protein: CASRPQSGARMETQYF
V gene: TRBV5-6; J gene: TRBJ2-5; CDR3 protein: CASSQTGGKETQYF
V gene: TRBV6-5; J gene: TRBJ2-1; CDR3 protein: CASSGGVEILFF
V gene: TRBV27; J gene: TRBJ2-1; CDR3 protein: CASRQGLLYNEQFF
V gene: TRBV5-1; J gene: TRBJ1-1; CDR3 protein: CASSRGLGTEAFF
V gene: TRBV30; J gene: TRBJ2-7; CDR3 protein: CAWSANTYEQYF
V gene: TRBV29-1; J gene: TRBJ1-1; CDR3 protein: CSVDGGRATEAFF
V gene: TRBV11-2; J gene: TRBJ1-2; CDR3 protein: CASSLLGGELNTF
V gene: TRBV7-9; J gene: TRBJ1-1; CDR3 protein: CASSLAERSNTEAFF
V gene: TRBV5-1; J gene: TRBJ2-7; CDR3 protein: CASSLVGASGEQYF
V gene: TRBV10-1; J gene: TRBJ2-7; CDR3 protein: CASSEGLYYEQYF
V gene: TRBV20-1; J gene: TRBJ2-3; CDR3 protein: CSARGSDTQYF
V gene: TRBV7-8; J gene: TRBJ2-1; CDR3 protein: CASSTSGLSRSYNEQFF
V gene: TRBV5-4; J gene: TRBJ1-1; CDR3 protein: CASSSGTGPWDTEAFF
V gene: TRBV10-3; J gene: TRBJ1-2; CDR3 protein: CATLGGRDRGNYGYTF
V gene: TRBV19; J gene: TRBJ1-2; CDR3 protein: CASSRQGGNSGYTF
V gene: TRBV10-3; J gene: TRBJ2-7; CDR3 protein: CAISLLAGADEQYF
V gene: TRBV6-4; J gene: TRBJ2-1; CDR3 protein: CASSDRETGNEQFF
V gene: TRBV6-4; J gene: TRBJ2-3; CDR3 protein: CASGEGGLGTDTQYF
V gene: TRBV4-3; J gene: TRBJ2-7; CDR3 protein: CASSQDQTYEQYF
V gene: TRBV4-1; J gene: TRBJ2-1; CDR3 protein: CASSHPLVSPDNEQFF
V gene: TRBV29-1; J gene: TRBJ2-3; CDR3 protein: CSVRTGPQYF
V gene: TRBV4-3; J gene: TRBJ2-6; CDR3 protein: CASSQWGQDTSGANVLTF